This is a list of T cell receptor beta chains from one sample in a study of T-cell memory formation after mild COVID-19. TCRdb used MiXCR to reprocess the 5' RACE reads, holding one entry per CDR3 protein. The top ten clones hold around 8% of a sample with around 450,000 distinct CDR3 sequences, about 20% of them seen once. The sequenced sample consisted of PBMCs or a T cell subset sorted from them (not recorded which). Every receptor here comes from an adult woman who had mild COVID-19 (a few samples of this study predate the infection). Cell type and time point are not known. CDR3s include the opening cysteine and the closing phenylalanine or tryptophan. A D gene is named only where the DNA matches it firmly. Clone size is stated in some rows and not others, as once, few, many or a class when expanded.

V gene: TRBV9
D gene: -
clone size: few
J gene: TRBJ2-7
CDR3 DNA: TGTGCCAGCAGCGTAAATGTAGGGTTGACCTACGAGCAGTACTTC
CDR3 protein: CASSVNVGLTYEQYF

V gene: TRBV4-3
D gene: -
clone size: few
J gene: TRBJ1-1
CDR3 DNA: TGCGCCAGCAGCCAAGATACACAGTTTGCCACTGAAGCTTTCTTT
CDR3 protein: CASSQDTQFATEAFF

V gene: TRBV29-1
D gene: -
clone size: many
J gene: TRBJ2-7
CDR3 DNA: TGCAGCGCTGAGACAGCGGGTTTCTACGAGCAGTACTTC
CDR3 protein: CSAETAGFYEQYF

V gene: TRBV24-1
D gene: TRBD2
clone size: few
J gene: TRBJ2-1
CDR3 DNA: TGTGCCACCAGTGATCTAGCGGGCCACAATGAGCAGTTCTTC
CDR3 protein: CATSDLAGHNEQFF

V gene: TRBV29-1
D gene: -
clone size: few
J gene: TRBJ2-2
CDR3 DNA: TGCAGCGTTGAAGAAAACAGGAACACCGGGGAGCTGTTTTTT
CDR3 protein: CSVEENRNTGELFF

V gene: TRBV12-5
D gene: TRBD1
clone size: -
J gene: TRBJ2-7
CDR3 DNA: TGTGCTAGTGGTTTGGTAGTCGCGCGACAGGGCACCTACGAGCAGTACTTC
CDR3 protein: CASGLVVARQGTYEQYF

V gene: TRBV7-8
D gene: -
clone size: -
J gene: TRBJ2-6
CDR3 DNA: TGTGCCAGCAGCTTACTTGGAAGTAACTCTGGGGCCAACGTCCTGACTTTC
CDR3 protein: CASSLLGSNSGANVLTF

V gene: TRBV5-5
D gene: -
clone size: -
J gene: TRBJ1-2
CDR3 DNA: TGTGCCAGCAGCTCGCCCATGGGAGGCGCTCCAGGCTATGGCTACACCTTC
CDR3 protein: CASSSPMGGAPGYGYTF

V gene: TRBV3-1
D gene: -
clone size: few
J gene: TRBJ1-4
CDR3 DNA: TGTGCCAGCAGCCAAGAGGGGATTCCTAATGAAAAACTGTTTTTT
CDR3 protein: CASSQEGIPNEKLFF

V gene: TRBV7-8
D gene: -
clone size: -
J gene: TRBJ2-3
CDR3 DNA: TGTGCCAGCAGCCAGCGGGTTACCGATACGCAGTATTTT
CDR3 protein: CASSQRVTDTQYF

V gene: TRBV5-1
D gene: TRBD1
clone size: -
J gene: TRBJ1-6
CDR3 DNA: TGCGCCAGCAGCTTGCTGACAGGGGGCAATTCACCCCTCCACTTT
CDR3 protein: CASSLLTGGNSPLHF

V gene: TRBV27
D gene: TRBD1
clone size: few
J gene: TRBJ2-1
CDR3 DNA: TGTGCCAGCAGCCCAGGGAGAGGACAGGAGAGTACTGGGGAGCAGTTCTTC
CDR3 protein: CASSPGRGQESTGEQFF

V gene: TRBV5-1
D gene: TRBD1
clone size: -
J gene: TRBJ2-7
CDR3 DNA: TGCGCCAGCAGCTCTGTGGGGACAGGGCCCTACGAGCAGTACTTC
CDR3 protein: CASSSVGTGPYEQYF

V gene: TRBV7-6
D gene: -
clone size: -
J gene: TRBJ2-3
CDR3 DNA: TGTGCCAGCAGCACCTTTACAGATACGCAGTATTTT
CDR3 protein: CASSTFTDTQYF

V gene: TRBV19
D gene: -
clone size: -
J gene: TRBJ1-5
CDR3 DNA: TGTGCCAGTCAGTGGCAAAATAGCAATCAGCCCCAGCATTTT
CDR3 protein: CASQWQNSNQPQHF

V gene: TRBV6-1
D gene: TRBD1
clone size: -
J gene: TRBJ1-5
CDR3 DNA: TGTGCCAGCAGTAAACGGACAGGGACGGATCAGCCCCAGCATTTT
CDR3 protein: CASSKRTGTDQPQHF

V gene: TRBV30
D gene: -
clone size: -
J gene: TRBJ1-3
CDR3 DNA: TGTGCCTGGAGTGGGACCTTGGAGTGGGTCACCATATATTTT
CDR3 protein: CAWSGTLEWVTIYF

V gene: TRBV12-3/TRBV12-4
D gene: -
clone size: -
J gene: TRBJ1-2
CDR3 DNA: TGTGCCAGCAGTTTCGGTAGGGGATCTGGCTACACCTTC
CDR3 protein: CASSFGRGSGYTF

V gene: TRBV24-1
D gene: TRBD1
clone size: -
J gene: TRBJ1-5
CDR3 DNA: TGTGCCACCAGTGATTCTGGACAGGGCCTTAGCAATCAGCCCCAGCATTTT
CDR3 protein: CATSDSGQGLSNQPQHF

V gene: TRBV7-3
D gene: -
clone size: many
J gene: TRBJ2-3
CDR3 DNA: TGTGCCAGCAGCGGAAACACAGATACGCAGTATTTT
CDR3 protein: CASSGNTDTQYF

V gene: TRBV12-3/TRBV12-4
D gene: -
clone size: few
J gene: TRBJ1-5
CDR3 DNA: TGTGCCAGCAGTCCAAGGGGAGTCTTACAGGGCAATCAGCCCCAGCATTTT
CDR3 protein: CASSPRGVLQGNQPQHF

V gene: TRBV20-1
D gene: TRBD1
clone size: once
J gene: TRBJ2-7
CDR3 DNA: TGCAGTGGGAATCGAGCCGGGACAGGGGACGAGCAGTACTTC
CDR3 protein: CSGNRAGTGDEQYF

V gene: TRBV15
D gene: TRBD2
clone size: few
J gene: TRBJ2-7
CDR3 DNA: TGTGCCACCAGCAGGGGCGGGACTAATGACGAGCAGTACTTC
CDR3 protein: CATSRGGTNDEQYF

V gene: TRBV12-3/TRBV12-4
D gene: -
clone size: -
J gene: TRBJ1-1
CDR3 DNA: TGTGCCAGCAGTTTAGCAGGGATCAGCATGAACACTGAAGCTTTCTTT
CDR3 protein: CASSLAGISMNTEAFF

V gene: TRBV7-9
D gene: -
clone size: few
J gene: TRBJ2-3
CDR3 DNA: TGTGCCAGCAGTATAAGACTAGTGGGCACAGATACGCAGTATTTT
CDR3 protein: CASSIRLVGTDTQYF

V gene: TRBV11-3
D gene: -
clone size: -
J gene: TRBJ1-1
CDR3 DNA: TGTGCCAGCAGCCCAACAGGGTCCGGGAACACTGAAGCTTTCTTT
CDR3 protein: CASSPTGSGNTEAFF

V gene: TRBV3-1
D gene: TRBD2
clone size: -
J gene: TRBJ2-3
CDR3 DNA: TGTGCCAGCAGCCAAGGTTCACTAGCGGATACGCAGTATTTT
CDR3 protein: CASSQGSLADTQYF

V gene: TRBV7-3
D gene: -
clone size: few
J gene: TRBJ1-1
CDR3 DNA: TGTGCCAGCAGCTTAAGATCAGGGAACACTGAAGCTTTCTTT
CDR3 protein: CASSLRSGNTEAFF

V gene: TRBV16
D gene: -
clone size: -
J gene: TRBJ1-1
CDR3 DNA: TGTGCCAGCAGCCAAAGTTTGTCAGGGCTGCGAAACACTGAAGCTTTCTTT
CDR3 protein: CASSQSLSGLRNTEAFF

V gene: TRBV12-3/TRBV12-4
D gene: -
clone size: -
J gene: TRBJ2-7
CDR3 DNA: TGTGCCAGCAGGCCCCGAACCGACTACGAGCAGTACTTC
CDR3 protein: CASRPRTDYEQYF

V gene: TRBV24-1
D gene: -
clone size: -
J gene: TRBJ2-2
CDR3 DNA: TGTGCCACCGCCTCCTGGACTTCGAACACCGGGGAGCTGTTTTTT
CDR3 protein: CATASWTSNTGELFF

V gene: TRBV5-6
D gene: -
clone size: -
J gene: TRBJ1-2
CDR3 DNA: TGTGCCAGCAGCTTTGCGGGCAGGGGCTATGGCTACACCTTC
CDR3 protein: CASSFAGRGYGYTF

V gene: TRBV30
D gene: TRBD2
clone size: -
J gene: TRBJ2-7
CDR3 DNA: TGTGCCTGGAGTGGAGCGGGAGGCTCATACGAGCAGTACTTC
CDR3 protein: CAWSGAGGSYEQYF

V gene: TRBV18
D gene: -
clone size: many
J gene: TRBJ2-5
CDR3 DNA: TGTGCCAGCTCACCAGGTCCCGGGGAGACCCAGTACTTC
CDR3 protein: CASSPGPGETQYF

V gene: TRBV6-5
D gene: -
clone size: few
J gene: TRBJ2-3
CDR3 DNA: TGTGCCAGCAGTTACGGACATAAGAGTAGTCCAGCCACAGATACGCAGTATTTT
CDR3 protein: CASSYGHKSSPATDTQYF

V gene: TRBV7-3
D gene: -
clone size: -
J gene: TRBJ2-1
CDR3 DNA: TGTGCCAGCAGCTTAGGTGGACTCACTAATGAGCAGTTCTTC
CDR3 protein: CASSLGGLTNEQFF

V gene: TRBV19
D gene: -
clone size: -
J gene: TRBJ1-5
CDR3 DNA: TGTGCCAGTAGTATGGACAGAATCCAGCCCCAGCATTTT
CDR3 protein: CASSMDRIQPQHF

V gene: TRBV7-6
D gene: TRBD2
clone size: -
J gene: TRBJ2-5
CDR3 DNA: TGTGCCAGCAGCTTACGTTTTAGCGGGAGAACCCAAGAGACCCAGTACTTC
CDR3 protein: CASSLRFSGRTQETQYF

V gene: TRBV12-3/TRBV12-4
D gene: TRBD1
clone size: few
J gene: TRBJ2-5
CDR3 DNA: TGTGCCAGCAGTTCACAGACAGGGGCGGGAGAGACCCAGTACTTC
CDR3 protein: CASSSQTGAGETQYF

V gene: TRBV15
D gene: -
clone size: few
J gene: TRBJ2-1
CDR3 DNA: TGTGCCACCAGCAGCGAAGTAGGGGGGGCGACAGAGCAGTTCTTC
CDR3 protein: CATSSEVGGATEQFF

V gene: TRBV12-3/TRBV12-4
D gene: TRBD2
clone size: few
J gene: TRBJ2-5
CDR3 DNA: TGTGCCAGCAGTTCACGGACTAGCTTAAGGCTACCCGAGACCCAGTACTTC
CDR3 protein: CASSSRTSLRLPETQYF

V gene: TRBV7-3
D gene: -
clone size: few
J gene: TRBJ2-7
CDR3 DNA: TGTGCCAGCAGCCCGAACCACGCGACCTACGAGCAGTACTTC
CDR3 protein: CASSPNHATYEQYF

V gene: TRBV11-2
D gene: -
clone size: -
J gene: TRBJ2-3
CDR3 DNA: TGTGCCAGCAGCTTAGATCGAGTTATACTGGAGCCCGGCACAGATACGCAGTATTTT
CDR3 protein: CASSLDRVILEPGTDTQYF

V gene: TRBV2
D gene: TRBD1
clone size: -
J gene: TRBJ2-3
CDR3 DNA: TGTGCCAGCAGACCCGGACAGGGCGCAGATACGCAGTATTTT
CDR3 protein: CASRPGQGADTQYF

V gene: TRBV5-1
D gene: -
clone size: -
J gene: TRBJ1-3
CDR3 DNA: TGCGCCAGCCGTCCGGACAGTTCCCCTGGAAACACCATATATTTT
CDR3 protein: CASRPDSSPGNTIYF

V gene: TRBV24-1
D gene: TRBD2
clone size: few
J gene: TRBJ2-2
CDR3 DNA: TGTGCCACCAGTGAGACGGGACTAGTCGGGGACACCGGGGAGCTGTTTTTT
CDR3 protein: CATSETGLVGDTGELFF